The 21 T cell receptor beta chains in this list originate from one sample, sequenced in a study of shared T cell receptors in the human thymus. Some clones are missing from TCRdb's copy, which holds only in-frame ones; the method was immunoSEQ multiplex PCR. This sample has 700,000 to 750,000 clones, with approximately 85% found just once. This sample also appeared in a second study, on human thymus T cells.

The sequenced material came from thymocytes. The origin of the receptors is a girl in the first two years of life with a congenital heart defect.

This clone turned up a few times. The chain uses TRBV11-1 and TRBJ2-3; 8 nucleotides line up with TRBD2. Germline V gene sequence: CDR1 SGHAT, CDR2 FQDESV (reference sequence). The CDR3 consists of 15 residues. The ends lost 5 bases at V and 0 bases at J; junction bases unmatched: 4. In DNA, the CDR3 is TGTGCCAGCAGCCAAGCGGGGGCTAGCACAGATACGCAGTATTTT. Its translation is CASSQAGASTDTQYF.

This clone has just a few counts. The rearrangement uses TRBV10-3 and TRBJ1-1, with D uncertain. V dropped 2 bases and J dropped 4 bases, with 17 bases sitting between them. Germline values: CDR1 ENHRY, CDR2 SYGVKD. The CDR3 extends over 16 amino acids. The CDR3 here is CAISENIVEIITEAFF. As DNA, the CDR3 is TGTGCCATCAGTGAGAATATAGTCGAGATTATCACTGAAGCTTTCTTT.

CDR3 protein: CASSQGQGEYGYTF. The DNA of the CDR3 is TGTGCCAGCAGTCAGGGACAGGGGGAGTATGGCTACACCTTC. The rearrangement joins TRBV6-6 to TRBJ1-2; TRBD1 aligns across 11 bases. Germline CDR1 reads MNHNY; CDR2 reads SVGAGI (reference sequence). This CDR3 spans 14 amino acids. J lost 5 bases, V lost 5 bases, and 4 bases had no gene match.

The chain combines TRBV11-2 with TRBJ2-1; 8 bases match TRBD2. Germline assignment: CDR1 SGHAT and CDR2 FQNNGV. The CDR3 consists of 17 residues. The V gene end was trimmed by 2 bases and the J gene end by 6 bases; junction bases not matched to a gene: 12. As DNA, the CDR3 is TGTGCCAGCAGCTTAATTAACGGGGGGGAAACGTTCAATGAGCAGTTCTTC. This sequence encodes CASSLINGGETFNEQFF.

The J gene is TRBJ2-6, the V gene TRBV2; D might be TRBD1 (5 bases). The CDR3 runs to 18 residues. V lost 6 bases and J 0 bases, leaving 18 bases between the germline ends. Looked up from germline, CDR1 is SNHLY and CDR2 is FYNNEI. The CDR3 loop is CASRKIQETDSGANVLTF. The DNA of the CDR3 is TGTGCCAGCAGGAAAATACAGGAGACGGACTCTGGGGCCAACGTCCTGACTTTC. Complete variable domain (other parts from reference TRBV2 and TRBJ2-6): EPEVTQTPSHQVTQMGQEVILRCVPISNHLYFYWYRQILGQKVEFLVSFYNNEISEKSEIFDDQFSVERPDGSNFTLKIRSTKLEDSAMYFCASRKIQETDSGANVLTFGAGSRLTVL.

The chain uses TRBV5-4 and TRBJ1-2, with a possible D match to TRBD1 (6 bases). With 0 bases removed from V and 3 bases from J, the gap between germline ends came to 24 bases. CDR1 and CDR2 from the germline V gene are SGHNT and YYREEE (reference sequence). This CDR3 contains 19 residues. The CDR3 coding sequence is TGTGCCAGCAGCTTGGCCCCAGGGGATCGATGGGGACAAGACTATGGCTACACCTTC. This sequence encodes CASSLAPGDRWGQDYGYTF.

The chain carries TRBV2 and TRBJ1-2, with TRBD1 matching 7 bases. Looked up from germline, CDR1 is SNHLY and CDR2 is FYNNEI. The length of the CDR3 is 21 residues. With 3 bases clipped from V and 3 bases from J, the junction kept 25 bases outside the gene matches. Written as DNA, the CDR3 is TGTGCCAGCAGTGATTGTAATTTAGGGGACAGAATAAAGGAGGGGTACTATGGCTACACCTTC. Residues: CASSDCNLGDRIKEGYYGYTF.

This rearrangement joins TRBV11-2 to TRBJ2-7, with D unclear. V was clipped by 5 bases and J by 0 bases, with 14 bases between them. The CDR3 runs 15 residues. Germline V gives CDR1 SGHAT, CDR2 FQNNGV. CDR3 nucleotide sequence: TGTGCCAGCAGCATGAGACATGCCGACTCCTACGAGCAGTACTTC. Translation: CASSMRHADSYEQYF.

The rearrangement uses TRBV5-1 and TRBJ2-4; possible D gene TRBD1, 6 bases. Germline CDR1 reads SGHRS; CDR2 reads YFSETQ. V lost 4 bases and J 0 bases, leaving 23 bases between the germline ends. The CDR3 has 19 residues. The CDR3 sequence: CASSLLFPGASGAKNIQYF. CDR3 DNA sequence: TGCGCCAGCAGCCTCCTTTTTCCAGGGGCCTCGGGAGCCAAAAACATTCAGTACTTC. Using reference TRBV5-1 and TRBJ2-4 for the parts outside the CDR3, the full variable domain is KAGVTQTPRYLIKTRGQQVTLSCSPISGHRSVSWYQQTPGQGLQFLFEYFSETQRNKGNFPGRFSGRQFSNSRSEMNVSTLELGDSALYLCASSLLFPGASGAKNIQYFGAGTRLSVL.

The CDR3 here is CASSQGGQGVRTEAFF. CDR3 DNA: TGTGCCAGCAGCCAAGGCGGACAGGGAGTCCGCACTGAAGCTTTCTTT. The rearrangement links TRBV14 to TRBJ1-1; 8 bases fit TRBD1. Germline V gene sequence: CDR1 SGHDN, CDR2 FVKESK. This CDR3 has 16 residues. J gave up 4 bases and V 1 base, and 8 bases lay outside the gene matches.

The J gene is TRBJ1-4, the V gene TRBV18; 8 bases are a match to TRBD1. V shed 5 bases, J shed 6 bases, and the junction held 5 bases outside the gene matches. Per germline, CDR1 KGHSH and CDR2 LQKENI. The CDR3 is 14 amino acids. The CDR3: CASSLDRGHEKLFF. The CDR3, as DNA: TGTGCCAGCTCATTAGACAGGGGACATGAAAAACTGTTTTTT.

The V gene is TRBV4-3, the J gene TRBJ1-2, with D possibly TRBD1 on 5 matching bases. The V and J ends lost 1 base and 3 bases respectively, with 15 bases between them. CDR3 length equals 16 residues. Germline CDR1 LGHNA, CDR2 YSLEER. This chain's CDR3 is CASSQVFRVAHYGYTF. Here the CDR3 DNA reads TGCGCCAGCAGCCAAGTGTTCAGGGTGGCCCACTATGGCTACACCTTC.

The chain is built from TRBV13 and TRBJ2-2; 7 nucleotides match TRBD2. The J segment lost 6 bases and the V segment lost 0 bases, leaving 4 bases of the junction unmatched. The germline CDR1 and CDR2 sequences are PRHDT and FYEKMQ (reference sequence). This CDR3 has 15 amino acids. In nucleotides, the CDR3 is TGTGCCAGCAGCTTAGGTCCGGGACTACCCGGGGAGCTGTTTTTT. It specifies CASSLGPGLPGELFF.

The V gene is TRBV5-1, the J gene TRBJ1-1; 9 nucleotides align to TRBD1. Germline V CDR1 and CDR2: SGHRS, YFSETQ. The CDR3 is 14 amino acids. V shed 2 bases, J shed 4 bases, and the junction held 3 bases outside the gene matches. The CDR3 region is CASSLPTGGTEAFF. The CDR3 DNA reads as TGCGCCAGCAGCTTACCGACAGGGGGCACTGAAGCTTTCTTT.

This chain uses TRBV7-6 with TRBJ1-2; unclear D gene. The CDR3 has 15 amino acids. Germline loops: CDR1 SGHVS, CDR2 FNYEAQ. V lost 1 base and J lost 8, with 17 bases in between. The CDR3 here is CASSLGVRGYDGYTF. In DNA form, the CDR3 reads TGTGCCAGCAGCTTAGGAGTTCGGGGATACGACGGCTACACCTTC.

CDR3 protein: CASSHTMGQGFGEQFF. The CDR3 region has the DNA TGTGCCAGCAGCCACACGATGGGACAGGGGTTTGGTGAGCAGTTCTTC. This sequence joins TRBV14 and TRBJ2-1; 10 nucleotides line up with TRBD1. The ends lost 3 bases at V and 9 bases at J; junction bases unmatched: 11. The CDR3 has 16 residues. Germline V gene data show CDR1 as SGHDN and CDR2 as FVKESK.

The chain combines TRBV15 with TRBJ1-5, with 8 bases matching TRBD1. The trim removed 0 bases at V and 3 bases at J, leaving 10 bases unmatched. This CDR3 is 18 amino acids long. The V gene's germline CDR1 is LNHNV and CDR2 YYDKDF (reference sequence). In DNA, the CDR3 is TGTGCCACCAGCAGAGAAAGTGGTGCGGACAGGGCCAATCAGCCCCAGCATTTT. Protein sequence: CATSRESGADRANQPQHF.

This clone was counted once. One end of the junction varies from germline; a read error may be responsible. Here the CDR3 reads CASSLAQGGVGDTIYF. The DNA of the CDR3 is TGTGCCAGCAGCTTAGCTCAAGGGGGGGTTGGAGACACCATATATTTT. This rearrangement joins TRBV7-4 to TRBJ1-3, with D possibly being TRBD1 (6 bases). This CDR3 region has 16 residues. CDR1 SGHVT and CDR2 SQSDAQ come from the germline V gene.

This chain uses TRBV6-5 with TRBJ1-1; D perhaps matches TRBD1 (6 bases). Germline V gene data show CDR1 as MNHEY and CDR2 as SVGAGI. The V end was cut by 2 bases, the J end by 5 bases, with 18 bases between. There are 16 residues in the CDR3. This chain's CDR3 is CASSYAPTSQGTEAFF. The DNA of the CDR3 is TGTGCCAGCAGTTACGCCCCCACCTCACAGGGAACTGAAGCTTTCTTT.

The J gene is TRBJ2-2, the V gene TRBV5-1; D is unresolved. V lost 4 bases, J lost 0 bases, and 13 bases lay in between. CDR1 and CDR2 from the germline V gene are SGHRS and YFSETQ. The CDR3 consists of 16 residues. The CDR3: CASSTNLLPNTGELFF. The CDR3, as DNA: TGCGCCAGCAGCACTAACTTACTACCGAACACCGGGGAGCTGTTTTTT.

CDR3 residues: CASSLHHPGAGYGYTF. Here the CDR3 DNA reads TGTGCCAGCAGCTTACACCACCCAGGGGCAGGCTATGGCTACACCTTC. The V and J genes are TRBV5-6 and TRBJ1-2, with D perhaps TRBD1 (6 bases). The V gene lost 2 bases and the J gene lost 4 bases, with 18 bases spanning the gap. CDR1 is SGHDT and CDR2 is YYEEEE in the germline V gene. The CDR3 contains 16 residues.